This T cell receptor (beta chain) was recorded in a study of blood T cell repertoires in COVID-19. Study-wide background: Sites in the United States, Italy and Spain provided acute and convalescent COVID-19 samples. T cells, B-cell-depleted T cells, or PBMCs supplied cDNA or gDNA.

This clone has at least ten counts. Per the original data handling: Reference gene primer amplification yielded estimated nucleated cell counts. This table comes from immunoSEQ multiplex PCR, and its TCRdb copy is limited to in-frame clones, with some not included. V, J and clone size reflect that table, while D and trimming were determined from the DNA. The profile shows 200,000 to 250,000 clones, roughly 80% of them singletons. The sequencing sample was made of peripheral blood. The TCR comes from a woman between 18 and 30 years old with acute or convalescent COVID-19.

The CDR3 nucleotides read TGTGCCAGTAGTATAGGAGTCACCTACGAGCAGTACTTC. It specifies CASSIGVTYEQYF. This chain joins TRBV19 and TRBJ2-7; D unresolved. Germline V CDR1 and CDR2: LNHDA, SQIVND (reference sequence). V lost 1 base, J lost 2 bases, and 6 bases lay in between. The CDR3 is 13 amino acids.